These 23 T cell receptor beta chains share one sample of origin, sequenced in a study of blood T cells in healthy people across ages (dated by TCRdb to about 2015). The library was generated by 5' RACE. For sequencing, an Illumina HiSeq 2500 was employed. A second PCR of roughly 6 to 11 cycles was run with a J-beta primer mix and a sample-barcoded 5' primer. In TCRdb, the public reads were trimmed at Q25 with fastp and aligned with MiXCR, with productive beta chains retained. Rows merge per CDR3 protein into single entries with the most common DNA and genes. The sample includes under 2,000,000 distinct CDR3 sequences, with approximately 50% observed a single time. Over 2% of the sample is in the top ten clones. The sample taken for sequencing was blood. The source of these receptors is a woman aged 40 to 50 in good health.

This chain links TRBV5-1 with TRBJ1-1, with D perhaps matching TRBD1 (5 bases). The CDR3 covers 13 residues. The V end lost 4 bases, the J end lost 4 bases, and 11 bases lay between the germline ends. CDR1 and CDR2 from the germline V gene are SGHRS and YFSETQ. The CDR3 region is CASSTSGTTEAFF. In DNA, the CDR3 is TGCGCCAGCAGCACCTCAGGGACCACTGAAGCTTTCTTT.

As for this clonotype: A much bigger clone sits one base away, suggesting this may be a read error. The chain has TRBV12-3 or TRBV12-4 and TRBJ1-2; D might be TRBD1 (6 bases). With 5 bases removed from V and 6 bases from J, the gap between germline ends came to 19 bases. The CDR3 runs to 15 residues. The CDR3, as DNA: TGTGCCAGCAGTAAAGCTACAGGGAGGGTTGATGGCTACACCTTC. This codes for CASSKATGRVDGYTF.

In this sample, this clonotype turned up once. The genes are TRBV2 and TRBJ2-5, with 10 positions matching TRBD2. V shed 2 bases and J 1 base; nucleotides not matched to a gene: 4. The CDR3 spans 16 residues. The germline gives CDR1 SNHLY, CDR2 FYNNEI. CDR3 sequence reads: CASSETPSGGQETQYF. CDR3 coding DNA: TGTGCCAGCAGTGAAACGCCTAGCGGGGGCCAAGAGACCCAGTACTTC.

This clonotype showed up just a few times. CDR3 coding DNA: TGCAGTGCTACCCCGGGGGCGTCTGCCGAGCAGTACTTC. This translates into CSATPGASAEQYF. The J gene is TRBJ2-7, the V gene TRBV20-1; D may correspond to TRBD1 or TRBD2 (6 bases each). Looked up from germline, CDR1 is DFQATT and CDR2 is SNEGSKA (reference sequence). V gave up 4 bases and J gave up 6 bases, with 16 bases separating them. The CDR3 is 13 amino acids.

This clonotype was counted only a few times. This rearrangement joins TRBV20-1 to TRBJ2-5; D is ambiguous. Germline CDR1 DFQATT, CDR2 SNEGSKA (reference sequence). V was trimmed by 4 bases and J by 4 bases, leaving 7 bases between them. This CDR3 contains 11 residues. This chain's CDR3 is CSAKRAETQYF. As DNA, the CDR3 is TGCAGTGCTAAGCGTGCAGAGACCCAGTACTTC.

This clonotype showed up just a few times. The chain has TRBV4-3 and TRBJ1-2; possible D gene TRBD1, 5 bases. The CDR3 covers 13 residues. Trimming took 3 bases from V and 6 from J, leaving 11 bases between them. Germline CDR1 is LGHNA and CDR2 is YSLEER. CDR3 in amino acids: CASSHEGRNGYTF. CDR3 DNA sequence: TGCGCCAGCAGCCATGAGGGGCGGAATGGCTACACCTTC.

The chain has TRBV6-2 or TRBV6-3 and TRBJ2-1, with unresolved D. V was cut by 7 bases and J by 3 bases, with 10 bases left in between. The germline V gene has CDR1 MNHEY and CDR2 SVGEGT. The CDR3 is 13 amino acids. DNA for the CDR3: TGTGCCAGCAAAGGGCAGATCTACAATGAGCAGTTCTTC. Its translation: CASKGQIYNEQFF.

The V and J genes are TRBV6-1 and TRBJ2-5; 10 positions match TRBD1. The CDR3 contains 15 residues. Germline CDR1 is MNHNS and CDR2 is SASEGT. V gave up 6 bases and J gave up 11 bases; unmatched junction bases: 15. CDR3 residues: CASSLSGTGVLEQYF. The DNA of the CDR3 is TGTGCCAGCAGCCTCTCCGGGACAGGGGTTCTTGAGCAGTACTTC.

The rearrangement links TRBV6-6 to TRBJ1-2; the match to TRBD1 covers 9 bases. This CDR3 is built from 16 residues. CDR1 is MNHNY, CDR2 SVGAGI, per germline (reference sequence). The ends lost 0 bases at V and 4 bases at J; junction bases unmatched: 6. The CDR3 DNA is TGTGCCAGCAGTTACTCGTCACAGGGGGCCACCTATGGCTACACCTTC. This gives the protein CASSYSSQGATYGYTF.

Note on this clonotype: One base away lies a much larger clone, so this may be a sequencing read error. The chain recombines TRBV29-1 with TRBJ2-3; no definite D call. The V end lost 3 bases, the J end lost 0 bases, and 4 bases lay between the germline ends. The CDR3 length is 12 residues. CDR1 is SQVTM and CDR2 is ANQGSEA in the germline V gene. This CDR3 is CSVDTSTDTQYF. The CDR3 DNA is TGCAGCGTTGACACCAGCACAGATACGCAGTATTTT.

On this clonotype: Since a much larger clone is just one base distant, this may be a read error. The chain has TRBV29-1 and TRBJ2-1; the D is unclear. This CDR3 has 12 residues. Trimming pared 4 bases from V and 13 bases from J, leaving 17 bases between. CDR1 and CDR2 from the germline V gene are SQVTM and ANQGSEA. The CDR3 bases are TGCAGCGTTGTAAAGGGTAGAGAGACCCAGTTCTTC. Amino acid sequence: CSVVKGRETQFF.

Ten or more counts support this clonotype. The chain joins TRBV6-2 or TRBV6-3 to TRBJ2-7; perhaps TRBD1 as D (6 bases). V dropped 6 bases and J dropped 5 bases, with 14 bases sitting between them. The germline gives CDR1 MNHEY, CDR2 SVGEGT. The CDR3 sequence is 13 residues long. The CDR3 reads CASSKQGSHEQYF. CDR3 coding DNA: TGTGCCAGCAGCAAACAGGGTTCCCACGAGCAGTACTTC.

J is TRBJ2-7 and V is TRBV20-1; 7 bases fit TRBD1. The last part of the DNA fits TRBJ2-5 better; the J call may be wrong. Germline lookup yields CDR1 DFQATT and CDR2 SNEGSKA (reference sequence). The CDR3 has 16 residues. CDR3 sequence: CSARGQGRSGGETQYF. The CDR3 DNA is TGCAGTGCTAGAGGACAGGGTCGGAGTGGGGGAGAGACCCAGTACTTC.

As regards this clonotype: Its ends do not fully match the called genes, so a read error is possible. The chain joins TRBV9 to TRBJ2-1; 9 nucleotides agree with TRBD1. CDR1 and CDR2 from the germline V gene are SGDLS and YYNGEE. The CDR3 is made up of 17 amino acids. CDR3 residues: CASSSLGRTGVNNERFF. The CDR3 coding sequence is TGTGCCAGCAGCTCCCTCGGAAGGACAGGGGTAAACAATGAGCGGTTCTTC.

In this sample, this clonotype turned up a few times. The chain carries TRBV6-6 and TRBJ2-7; D ambiguous. The length of the CDR3 is 13 residues. Trimming cost V 5 bases and J 3 bases, with 11 bases left between them. From germline, CDR1 is MNHNY and CDR2 SVGAGI (reference sequence). CDR3 in DNA: TGTGCCAGCAGTGACGGCGGAATCTACGAGCAGTACTTC. Amino acid sequence: CASSDGGIYEQYF.

Of note for this clonotype: The germline gene is not matched at one end of the junction; a read error may be the cause. This chain uses TRBV7-7 with TRBJ2-1; D is possibly TRBD1 or TRBD2 (5 bases each). CDR1 and CDR2 from the germline V gene are SSHAT and FNYEAQ (reference sequence). The CDR3 length is 13 residues. The CDR3 protein is CASSLGRKDEQFF. The DNA for the CDR3 is TGTGCTAGCAGCCTGGGACGGAAGGATGAGCAGTTCTTC. The full variable domain, rest sourced from reference TRBV7-7 and TRBJ2-1, is GAGVSQSPRYKVTKRGQDVTLRCDPISSHATLYWYQQALGQGPEFLTYFNYEAQPDKSGLPSDRFSAERPEGSISTLTIQRTEQRDSAMYRCASSLGRKDEQFFGPGTRLTVL.

V and J are TRBV6-2 or TRBV6-3 and TRBJ1-2; D is unclear. CDR3 size: 12 residues. The germline V gene has CDR1 MNHEY and CDR2 SVGEGT. V dropped 6 bases and J dropped 8 bases, with 13 bases sitting between them. The CDR3 sequence: CASRTSIAGYTF. CDR3 DNA sequence: TGTGCCAGCAGGACGTCGATCGCGGGCTACACCTTC.

The table lists this clonotype with a few counts. This sequence joins TRBV20-1 and TRBJ2-3, with 8 bases aligning to TRBD2. Losses at the gene ends were 6 bases for V and 8 bases for J; bases not matched to a gene: 10. The germline CDR1 and CDR2 sequences are DFQATT and SNEGSKA (reference sequence). The CDR3 length is 13 residues. This chain's CDR3 is CSARLAMRGTQYF. In DNA form, the CDR3 reads TGCAGTGCCCGACTAGCGATGAGGGGTACGCAGTATTTT.

The chain employs TRBV9 and TRBJ2-3; perhaps D is TRBD1 or TRBD2 (5 bases each). From germline, CDR1 is SGDLS and CDR2 YYNGEE. V dropped 3 bases and J dropped 8 bases, with 19 bases sitting between them. The CDR3 spans 15 residues. CDR3 loop: CASSGMAFGGGTQYF. CDR3 DNA sequence: TGTGCCAGCAGCGGGATGGCTTTTGGGGGTGGTACGCAGTATTTT.

The J gene is TRBJ2-3, the V gene TRBV15, with D perhaps matching TRBD1 (5 bases). CDR3 length: 15 residues. V lost 5 bases and J lost 2, with 14 bases in between. Germline V gives CDR1 LNHNV, CDR2 YYDKDF (reference sequence). The CDR3 DNA sequence: TGTGCCACCAGCGGTTTTACAGGCCCCACAGATACGCAGTATTTT. It codes for CATSGFTGPTDTQYF.

The rearrangement links TRBV6-2 or TRBV6-3 to TRBJ1-2; the D gene is possibly TRBD1 (6 bases). Trimming took 7 bases from V and 5 from J, leaving 17 bases between them. Germline CDR1 and CDR2: MNHEY and SVGEGT. The CDR3 is made up of 14 amino acids. The CDR3 is CASTKRGGRYGYTF. The CDR3 nucleotides are TGTGCCAGCACTAAACGAGGGGGAAGATATGGCTACACCTTC.

The chain employs TRBV2 and TRBJ1-2; D remains unclear. This CDR3 is 12 amino acids long. Trimming cost V 11 bases and J 4 bases, with 14 bases left between them. From germline, CDR1 is SNHLY and CDR2 FYNNEI. The CDR3 reads CAGKDLSYGYTF. CDR3 sequence (DNA): TGTGCCGGAAAAGACTTGTCCTATGGCTACACCTTC.

The chain couples TRBV28 to TRBJ2-3; TRBD1 matches at 7 bases. CDR3 length: 13 residues. The V and J ends lost 5 bases and 6 bases, in that order; junction bases with no gene match: 5. CDR1 and CDR2 from the germline V gene are MDHEN and SYDVKM. The CDR3 is CASSTTGLDTQYF. For the CDR3, the DNA is TGTGCCAGCAGTACGACAGGGCTGGATACGCAGTATTTT.